This TCR beta chain is from a study of blood T cell repertoires in COVID-19. The CDR3 runs to 14 residues. Per the germline V gene, CDR1 is SGHDT and CDR2 is YYEEEE. The V gene lost 7 bases and the J gene lost 0 bases, with 10 bases spanning the gap. TCRdb's table, derived via immunoSEQ multiplex PCR, lists solely in-frame clones and lacks some. The sample carries about 200,000 clones, 84% recorded once. The genes are TRBV5-6 and TRBJ1-4, with a possible D match to TRBD1 (5 bases). This clonotype originated in a human donor in a cohort sampled during active COVID-19. Sequencing was done on a sample of peripheral blood. The CDR3, as DNA: TGTGCCAGCTCAGGGCATGCAACTAATGAAAAACTGTTTTTT. Translated: CASSGHATNEKLFF.